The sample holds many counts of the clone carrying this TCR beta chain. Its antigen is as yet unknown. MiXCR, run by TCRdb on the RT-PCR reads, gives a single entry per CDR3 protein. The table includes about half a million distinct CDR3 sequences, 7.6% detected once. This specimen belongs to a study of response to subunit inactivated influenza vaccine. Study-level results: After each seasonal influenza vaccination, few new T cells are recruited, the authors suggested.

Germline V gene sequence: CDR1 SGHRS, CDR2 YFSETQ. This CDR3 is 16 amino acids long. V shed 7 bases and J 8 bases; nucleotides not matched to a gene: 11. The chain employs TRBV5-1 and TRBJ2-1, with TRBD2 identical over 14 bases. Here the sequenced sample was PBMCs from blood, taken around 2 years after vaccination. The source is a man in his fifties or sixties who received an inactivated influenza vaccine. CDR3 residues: CASARLAGGSFHEQFF. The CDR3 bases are TGCGCCAGCGCTAGACTAGCGGGAGGGTCGTTCCATGAGCAGTTCTTC.